Presented here are 11 T cell receptor beta chains from one specimen sequenced in a study of cytomegalovirus exposure and HLA in healthy donors. The study ran its PCR with 60 Vbeta and 13 Jbeta primers. Profiled with immunoSEQ multiplex PCR; TCRdb holds only in-frame clones, not every one. The table lists about 60,000 clones, roughly two thirds of them singletons, with 5.4% in the top ten. Input material: PBMCs. The receptors here all came from a man in his fifties or sixties in good health and CMV-seronegative.

This chain uses TRBV5-6 with TRBJ1-2, with TRBD1 matching 9 bases. Germline CDR1 is SGHDT and CDR2 is YYEEEE. This CDR3 has 16 residues. V shed 0 bases, J shed 4 bases, and the junction held 7 bases outside the gene matches. As DNA, the CDR3 is TGTGCCAGCAGCTTGGGGGGACAGGGAGACGGCTATGGCTACACCTTC. It is translated as CASSLGGQGDGYGYTF.

The rearrangement uses TRBV5-6 and TRBJ2-1; 7 bases fit TRBD2. V lost 0 bases, J lost 2 bases, and 11 bases stayed unmatched. Germline CDR1 is SGHDT and CDR2 is YYEEEE. CDR3 size: 18 residues. The CDR3 sequence: CASSLAQGAGETYNEQFF. The DNA for the CDR3 is TGTGCCAGCAGCTTGGCCCAAGGGGCGGGGGAAACCTACAATGAGCAGTTCTTC.

The chain couples TRBV4-2 to TRBJ1-2; TRBD1 agrees at 8 bases. The V gene's germline CDR1 is LGHNA and CDR2 YNFKEQ. The CDR3 has 18 amino acids. V lost 0 bases, J lost 4 bases, and 13 bases stayed unmatched. Written as DNA, the CDR3 is TGTGCCAGCAGCCAAGATGCTGGGTCAGGGGGCCTCGGCTATGGCTACACCTTC. As protein: CASSQDAGSGGLGYGYTF.

The chain combines TRBV19 with TRBJ1-2; no definite D call. Trimming cost V 0 bases and J 0 bases, with 8 bases left between them. This CDR3 is 15 amino acids long. From germline, CDR1 is LNHDA and CDR2 SQIVND (reference sequence). CDR3 in amino acids: CASSIDARTNYGYTF. The CDR3 DNA is TGTGCCAGTAGTATAGATGCCAGGACTAACTATGGCTACACCTTC.

The chain recombines TRBV6-5 with TRBJ2-7, with D maybe TRBD1 (5 bases). Germline V gives CDR1 MNHEY, CDR2 SVGAGI. Trimming shortened V by 2 bases and J by 2 bases, and 10 bases separated the two germline ends. The CDR3 spans 14 residues. The CDR3 loop reads CASSYQGRPYEQYF. The CDR3 region has the DNA TGTGCCAGCAGTTACCAGGGCCGCCCCTACGAGCAGTACTTC.

This clone appeared once. The chain recombines TRBV10-3 with TRBJ2-7; TRBD2 matches at 8 bases. Germline V gene data show CDR1 as ENHRY and CDR2 as SYGVKD. The CDR3 has 17 amino acids. The V gene end was trimmed by 2 bases and the J gene end by 3 bases; junction bases not matched to a gene: 12. The CDR3 spells CAISEVVAGPFLYEQYF. Here the CDR3 DNA reads TGTGCCATCAGTGAGGTGGTAGCGGGGCCCTTCCTCTACGAGCAGTACTTC.

The V and J genes are TRBV5-4 and TRBJ1-2; perhaps TRBD1 as D (5 bases). CDR1 SGHNT and CDR2 YYREEE come from the germline V gene (reference sequence). The germline V and J ends were trimmed by 0 bases and 3 bases, with 9 bases remaining between them. This CDR3 contains 14 residues. The CDR3 region is CASSLGAGYYGYTF. DNA for the CDR3: TGTGCCAGCAGCTTGGGAGCAGGGTACTATGGCTACACCTTC. The full variable domain, in which reference TRBV5-4 and TRBJ1-2 provide the parts outside the CDR3, is ETGVTQSPTHLIKTRGQQVTLRCSSQSGHNTVSWYQQALGQGPQFIFQYYREEENGRGNFPPRFSGLQFPNYSSELNVNALELDDSALYLCASSLGAGYYGYTFGSGTRLTVV.

The rearrangement joins TRBV18 to TRBJ1-5; D possibly corresponds to TRBD1 (6 bases). V gave up 7 bases and J gave up 1 base, with 11 bases separating them. CDR3 length equals 14 residues. Germline values: CDR1 KGHSH, CDR2 LQKENI. For the CDR3, the DNA is TGTGCCAGCTGGGCAGGGGCGAGCAATCAGCCCCAGCATTTT. This encodes CASWAGASNQPQHF. Based on the CDR3 plus reference TRBV18 and TRBJ1-5, the full variable domain is NAGVMQNPRHLVRRRGQEARLRCSPMKGHSHVYWYRQLPEEGLKFMVYLQKENIIDESGMPKERFSAEFPKEGPSILRIQQVVRGDSAAYFCASWAGASNQPQHFGDGTRLSIL.

The chain joins TRBV27 to TRBJ1-6, with D unclear. V was cut by 3 bases and J by 8 bases, with 11 bases left in between. In germline, CDR1 is MNHEY, CDR2 SMNVEV (reference sequence). The CDR3 extends over 14 amino acids. The CDR3 DNA is TGTGCCAGCAGTTTGACGGCGGCGGATTCACCCCTCCACTTT. This translates into CASSLTAADSPLHF.

V is TRBV6-5 and J is TRBJ2-7, with 7 bases identical to TRBD1. The CDR3 is 15 amino acids. CDR1 MNHEY and CDR2 SVGAGI come from the germline V gene. Trimming removed 5 bases from V and 2 bases from J; junction bases left unmatched: 9. The CDR3 region is CASSTMTGKAYEQYF. The CDR3 region has the DNA TGTGCCAGCAGTACCATGACAGGGAAGGCCTACGAGCAGTACTTC.

The chain couples TRBV7-9 to TRBJ2-1; tentatively, D is TRBD1 (6 bases). The germline gives CDR1 SEHNR, CDR2 FQNEAQ (reference sequence). The germline V and J ends were trimmed by 5 bases and 4 bases, with 12 bases remaining between them. This CDR3 has 14 amino acids. The chain's CDR3 is CASSNGQLYNEQFF. The CDR3 DNA is TGTGCCAGCAGCAATGGACAGCTTTACAATGAGCAGTTCTTC.